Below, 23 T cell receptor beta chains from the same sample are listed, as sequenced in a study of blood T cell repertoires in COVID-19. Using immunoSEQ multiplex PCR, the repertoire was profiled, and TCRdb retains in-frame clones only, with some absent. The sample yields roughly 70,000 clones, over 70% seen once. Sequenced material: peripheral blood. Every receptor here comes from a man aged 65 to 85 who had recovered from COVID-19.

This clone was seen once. The CDR3, as DNA: TGTGCCAGCAGCAGGGACAGGTTAGGAAATGAGCAGTTCTTC. This encodes CASSRDRLGNEQFF. The chain couples TRBV6-5 to TRBJ2-1; TRBD1 matches 8 bases. Germline V lookup: CDR1 MNHEY, CDR2 SVGAGI. The CDR3 is made up of 14 amino acids. V shed 6 bases, J shed 7 bases, and the junction held 8 bases outside the gene matches.

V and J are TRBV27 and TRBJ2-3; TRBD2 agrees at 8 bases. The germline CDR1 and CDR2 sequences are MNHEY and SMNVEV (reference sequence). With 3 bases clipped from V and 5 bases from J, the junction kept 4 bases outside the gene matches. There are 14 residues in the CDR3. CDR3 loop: CASSLGGRRDTQYF. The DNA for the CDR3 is TGTGCCAGCAGTTTGGGCGGGAGGAGAGATACGCAGTATTTT.

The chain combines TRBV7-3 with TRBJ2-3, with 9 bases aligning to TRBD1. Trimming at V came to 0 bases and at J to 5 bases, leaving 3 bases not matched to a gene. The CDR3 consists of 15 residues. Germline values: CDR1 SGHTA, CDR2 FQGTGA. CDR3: CASSLTGQGGDTQYF. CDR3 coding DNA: TGTGCCAGCAGCTTAACGGGACAGGGCGGAGATACGCAGTATTTT.

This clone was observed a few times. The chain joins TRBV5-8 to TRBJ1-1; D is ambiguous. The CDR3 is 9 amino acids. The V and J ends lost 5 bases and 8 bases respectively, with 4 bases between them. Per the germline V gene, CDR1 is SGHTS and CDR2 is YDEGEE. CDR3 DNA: TGTGCCAGCAGTCGGGAAGCTTTCTTT. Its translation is CASSREAFF.

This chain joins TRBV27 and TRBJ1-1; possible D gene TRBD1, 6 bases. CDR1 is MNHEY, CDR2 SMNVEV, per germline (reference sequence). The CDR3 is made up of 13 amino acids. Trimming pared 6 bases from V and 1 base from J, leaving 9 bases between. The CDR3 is CASRDRTNTEAFF. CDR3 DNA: TGTGCCAGCAGAGACAGGACGAACACTGAAGCTTTCTTT.

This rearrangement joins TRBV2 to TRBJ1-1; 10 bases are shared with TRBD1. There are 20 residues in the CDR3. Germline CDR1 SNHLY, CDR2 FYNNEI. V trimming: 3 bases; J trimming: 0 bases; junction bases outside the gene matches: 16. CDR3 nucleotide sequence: TGTGCCAGCAGTGAGCACGAGGGACAGGGGATTCCAATCATGAACACTGAAGCTTTCTTT. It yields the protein CASSEHEGQGIPIMNTEAFF.

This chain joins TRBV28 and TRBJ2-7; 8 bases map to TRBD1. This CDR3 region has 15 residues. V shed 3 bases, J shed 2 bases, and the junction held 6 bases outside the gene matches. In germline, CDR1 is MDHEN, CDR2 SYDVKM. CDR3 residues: CASSFLSGGPYEQYF. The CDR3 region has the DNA TGTGCCAGCAGTTTCTTATCAGGGGGCCCCTACGAGCAGTACTTC.

This CDR3 is CASSYSKLDRGRAFF. CDR3 DNA sequence: TGTGCCAGCAGTTACTCGAAATTGGACAGGGGGCGGGCTTTCTTT. J is TRBJ1-1 and V is TRBV6-5; 11 nucleotides agree with TRBD1. CDR1 and CDR2 from the germline V gene are MNHEY and SVGAGI. V trimming: 0 bases; J trimming: 11 bases; junction bases outside the gene matches: 8. The CDR3 is made up of 15 amino acids.

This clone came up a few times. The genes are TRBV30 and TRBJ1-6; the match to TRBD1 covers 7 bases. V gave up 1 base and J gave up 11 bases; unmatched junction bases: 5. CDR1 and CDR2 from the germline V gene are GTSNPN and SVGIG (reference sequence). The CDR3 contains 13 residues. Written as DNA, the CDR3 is TGTGCCTGGAGTGGGACAGGTCCAGCACCCCTCCACTTT. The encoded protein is CAWSGTGPAPLHF. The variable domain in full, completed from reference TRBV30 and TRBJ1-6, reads SQTIHQWPATLVQPVGSPLSLECTVEGTSNPNLYWYRQAAGRGLQLLFYSVGIGQISSEVPQNLSASRPQDRQFILSSKKLLLSDSGFYLCAWSGTGPAPLHFGNGTRLTVT.

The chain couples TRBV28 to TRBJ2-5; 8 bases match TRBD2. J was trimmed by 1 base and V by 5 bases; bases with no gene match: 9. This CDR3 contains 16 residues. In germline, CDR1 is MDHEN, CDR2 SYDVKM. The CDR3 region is CASSPPLAEAQETQYF. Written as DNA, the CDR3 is TGTGCCAGCAGTCCCCCACTAGCGGAGGCCCAAGAGACCCAGTACTTC.

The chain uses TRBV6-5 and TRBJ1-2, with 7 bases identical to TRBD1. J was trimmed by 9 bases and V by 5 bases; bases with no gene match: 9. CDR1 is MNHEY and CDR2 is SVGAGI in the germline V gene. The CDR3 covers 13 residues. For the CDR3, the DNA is TGTGCCAGCAGTACCCGACAGGGAGATAGCTACACCTTC. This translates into CASSTRQGDSYTF.

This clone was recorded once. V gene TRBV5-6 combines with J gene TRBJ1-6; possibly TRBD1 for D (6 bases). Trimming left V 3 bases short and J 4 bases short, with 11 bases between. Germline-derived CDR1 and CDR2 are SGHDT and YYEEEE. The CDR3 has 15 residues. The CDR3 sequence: CASSSRDTYNSPLHF. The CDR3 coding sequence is TGTGCCAGCAGCTCCCGGGACACGTATAATTCACCCCTCCACTTT.

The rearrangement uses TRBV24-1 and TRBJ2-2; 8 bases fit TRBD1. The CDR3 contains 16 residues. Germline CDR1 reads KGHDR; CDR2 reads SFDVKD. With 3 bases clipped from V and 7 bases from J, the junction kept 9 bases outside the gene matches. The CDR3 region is CATSDPWTGSGGELFF. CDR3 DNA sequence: TGTGCCACCAGTGATCCGTGGACAGGGTCGGGCGGGGAGCTGTTTTTT.

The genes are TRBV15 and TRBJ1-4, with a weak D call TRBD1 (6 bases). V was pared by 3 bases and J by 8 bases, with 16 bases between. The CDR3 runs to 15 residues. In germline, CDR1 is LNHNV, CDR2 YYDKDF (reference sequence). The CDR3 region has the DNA TGTGCCACCAGCAGGGTGCACAGGGAGACCGAAAAACTGTTTTTT. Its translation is CATSRVHRETEKLFF.

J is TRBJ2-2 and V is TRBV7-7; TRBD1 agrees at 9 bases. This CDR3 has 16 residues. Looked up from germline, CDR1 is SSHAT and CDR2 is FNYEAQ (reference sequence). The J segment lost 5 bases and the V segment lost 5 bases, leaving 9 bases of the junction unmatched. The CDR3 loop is CASSPYNRGRTGELFF. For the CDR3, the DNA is TGTGCCAGCAGCCCGTACAACAGGGGGCGGACCGGGGAGCTGTTTTTT. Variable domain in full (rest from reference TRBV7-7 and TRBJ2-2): GAGVSQSPRYKVTKRGQDVTLRCDPISSHATLYWYQQALGQGPEFLTYFNYEAQPDKSGLPSDRFSAERPEGSISTLTIQRTEQRDSAMYRCASSPYNRGRTGELFFGEGSRLTVL.

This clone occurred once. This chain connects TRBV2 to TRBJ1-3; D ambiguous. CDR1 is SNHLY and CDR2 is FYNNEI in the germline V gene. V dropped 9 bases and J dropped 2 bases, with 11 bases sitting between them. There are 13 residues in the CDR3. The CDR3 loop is CASTGIAGNTIYF. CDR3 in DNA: TGTGCCAGTACGGGGATTGCTGGAAACACCATATATTTT. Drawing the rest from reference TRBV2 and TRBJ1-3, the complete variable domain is EPEVTQTPSHQVTQMGQEVILRCVPISNHLYFYWYRQILGQKVEFLVSFYNNEISEKSEIFDDQFSVERPDGSNFTLKIRSTKLEDSAMYFCASTGIAGNTIYFGEGSWLTVV.

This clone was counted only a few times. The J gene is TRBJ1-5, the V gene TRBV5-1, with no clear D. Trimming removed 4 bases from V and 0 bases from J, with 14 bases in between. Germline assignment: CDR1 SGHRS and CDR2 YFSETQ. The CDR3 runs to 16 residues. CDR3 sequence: CASSGQLRVSNQPQHF. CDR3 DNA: TGCGCCAGCAGCGGGCAGCTTCGTGTTAGCAATCAGCCCCAGCATTTT.

CDR3: CASSYRTGLLYEQYF. The DNA for the CDR3 is TGTGCCAGCAGTTACCGGACAGGGTTATTGTACGAGCAGTACTTC. V is TRBV6-5 and J is TRBJ2-7, with 8 bases matching TRBD1. V dropped 2 bases and J dropped 4; count of bases not matched to a gene: 7. CDR3 length: 15 amino acids. CDR1 is MNHEY, CDR2 SVGAGI, per germline.

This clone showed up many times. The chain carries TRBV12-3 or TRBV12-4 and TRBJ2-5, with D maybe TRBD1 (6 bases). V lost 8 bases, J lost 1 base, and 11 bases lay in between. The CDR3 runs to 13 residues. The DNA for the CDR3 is TGTGCCAGCCGAGGGGGTCTCCAAGAGACCCAGTACTTC. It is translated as CASRGGLQETQYF.

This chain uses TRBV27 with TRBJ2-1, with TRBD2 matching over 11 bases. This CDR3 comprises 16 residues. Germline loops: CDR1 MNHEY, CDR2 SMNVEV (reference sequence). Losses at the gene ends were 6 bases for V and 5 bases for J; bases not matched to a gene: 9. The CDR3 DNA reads TGTGCCAGCAGCCAAAATGGACTAGCGGGCCACAATGAGCAGTTCTTC. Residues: CASSQNGLAGHNEQFF.

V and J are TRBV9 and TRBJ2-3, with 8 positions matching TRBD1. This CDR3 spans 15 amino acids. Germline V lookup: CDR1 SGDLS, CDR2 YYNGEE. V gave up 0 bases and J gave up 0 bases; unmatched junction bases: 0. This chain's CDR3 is CASSVGTGSTDTQYF. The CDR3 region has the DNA TGTGCCAGCAGCGTAGGGACAGGGAGCACAGATACGCAGTATTTT. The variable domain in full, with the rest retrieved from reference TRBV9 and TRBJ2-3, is DSGVTQTPKHLITATGQRVTLRCSPRSGDLSVYWYQQSLDQGLQFLIQYYNGEERAKGNILERFSAQQFPDLHSELNLSSLELGDSALYFCASSVGTGSTDTQYFGPGTRLTVL.

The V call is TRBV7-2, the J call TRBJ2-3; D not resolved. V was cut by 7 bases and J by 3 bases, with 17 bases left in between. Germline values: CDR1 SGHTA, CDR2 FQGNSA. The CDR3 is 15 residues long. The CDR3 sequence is CASTGGGIGTDTQYF. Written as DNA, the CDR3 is TGTGCCAGCACCGGCGGCGGAATTGGGACAGATACGCAGTATTTT.

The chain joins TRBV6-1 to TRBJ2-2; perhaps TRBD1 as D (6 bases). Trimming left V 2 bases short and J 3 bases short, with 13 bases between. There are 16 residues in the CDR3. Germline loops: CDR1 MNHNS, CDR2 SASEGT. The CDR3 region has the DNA TGTGCCAGCAGTGAAACCGGGACATTCGACACCGGGGAGCTGTTTTTT. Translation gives CASSETGTFDTGELFF.